Shown below are 24 T cell receptor beta chains from a single sample sequenced in a study of cytomegalovirus exposure and HLA in healthy donors. PCR used 60 Vbeta primers and 13 Jbeta primers. Repertoires were generated with immunoSEQ multiplex PCR, while TCRdb's copy carries only in-frame clones and drops some. This sample has 150,000 to 200,000 clones, with over 70% found just once. The sequencing sample was made of PBMCs. All receptors come from a woman in her 40s in good health and CMV-seropositive.

V is TRBV7-9 and J is TRBJ2-2; TRBD1 is a possible D gene (6 bases). CDR1 SEHNR and CDR2 FQNEAQ come from the germline V gene (reference sequence). With 5 bases removed from V and 4 bases from J, the gap between germline ends came to 11 bases. The CDR3 has 14 residues. CDR3 sequence: CASSLTGSTGELFF. The CDR3 region has the DNA TGTGCCAGCAGCCTCACAGGGTCCACCGGGGAGCTGTTTTTT.

The chain joins TRBV19 to TRBJ2-4; tentative D call: TRBD2 (5 bases). Germline V gene lookup returns CDR1 LNHDA and CDR2 SQIVND (reference sequence). The V end was cut by 3 bases, the J end by 8 bases, with 14 bases between. The CDR3 is 14 residues long. The CDR3 DNA reads TGTGCCAGTAGTATTGACACCCGGGAAGACATTCAGTACTTC. This sequence encodes CASSIDTREDIQYF.

This rearrangement joins TRBV14 to TRBJ1-2; the match to TRBD1 covers 8 bases. Germline CDR1 and CDR2: SGHDN and FVKESK. CDR3 size: 15 residues. The trim removed 0 bases at V and 6 bases at J, leaving 6 bases unmatched. The CDR3 nucleotides are TGTGCCAGCAGCCAAGACAGGACAGGGAGGGATGGCTACACCTTC. Amino acids: CASSQDRTGRDGYTF. The complete variable domain, with remaining parts taken from reference TRBV14 and TRBJ1-2, reads EAGVTQFPSHSVIEKGQTVTLRCDPISGHDNLYWYRRVMGKEIKFLLHFVKESKQDESGMPNNRFLAERTGGTYSTLKVQPAELEDSGVYFCASSQDRTGRDGYTFGSGTRLTVV.

V gene TRBV7-9 combines with J gene TRBJ1-6, with 7 bases fitting TRBD1. This CDR3 has 16 residues. Trimming removed 4 bases from V and 6 bases from J; junction bases left unmatched: 9. Looked up from germline, CDR1 is SEHNR and CDR2 is FQNEAQ (reference sequence). DNA of the CDR3: TGTGCCAGCAGCTATGACAGGGAAGGGATTAATTCACCCCTCCACTTT. It translates to CASSYDREGINSPLHF.

The chain links TRBV30 to TRBJ1-4; perhaps TRBD1 as D (6 bases). The CDR3 is 12 residues long. Trimming pared 5 bases from V and 3 bases from J, leaving 7 bases between. In germline, CDR1 is GTSNPN, CDR2 SVGIG (reference sequence). The CDR3 loop reads CAWGQSNEKLFF. DNA for the CDR3: TGTGCCTGGGGACAGTCTAATGAAAAACTGTTTTTT.

This clone was picked up a small number of times. Its ends do not fully match the called genes, so a read error is possible. This sequence joins TRBV27 and TRBJ2-7; TRBD2 matches at 11 bases. The germline V gene encodes CDR1 MNHEY and CDR2 SMNVEV (reference sequence). The CDR3 contains 13 residues. In DNA, the CDR3 is TGTGCCAGCAGTTTCGGGACTAGCGGTCTACTTAGCTTC. Translation gives CASSFGTSGLLSF.

This clone has more than one count but fewer than ten. The J gene is TRBJ2-1, the V gene TRBV11-3; possibly TRBD2 for D (5 bases). Trimming cost V 1 base and J 8 bases, with 15 bases left between them. Germline V gene data show CDR1 as SGHNT and CDR2 as YENEEA. The CDR3 has 15 residues. The CDR3 sequence is CASSLGLASNYEQFF. The CDR3 DNA follows: TGTGCCAGCAGCTTAGGGCTAGCCTCGAACTATGAGCAGTTCTTC.

The chain combines TRBV7-2 with TRBJ2-1; 11 positions agree with TRBD2. Germline V CDR1 and CDR2: SGHTA, FQGNSA. The V and J ends lost 5 bases and 4 bases, in that order; junction bases with no gene match: 7. There are 16 residues in the CDR3. CDR3 coding DNA: TGTGCCAGCAGCCGCCGAACTAGCGGGGGATACAATGAGCAGTTCTTC. Its protein is CASSRRTSGGYNEQFF.

The sample holds a few counts of this clone. V usage is TRBV2 and J usage is TRBJ1-5, with 7 bases fitting TRBD1. Per the germline V gene, CDR1 is SNHLY and CDR2 is FYNNEI. This CDR3 has 15 amino acids. J lost 1 base, V lost 5 bases, and 5 bases had no gene match. Here the CDR3 DNA reads TGTGCCAGCAGTTTAGGGACAGCAAGCAATCAGCCCCAGCATTTT. Encoded protein: CASSLGTASNQPQHF.

This rearrangement joins TRBV6-5 to TRBJ2-2, with 9 positions matching TRBD1. Germline V gene data show CDR1 as MNHEY and CDR2 as SVGAGI. The CDR3 length is 11 residues. CDR3 DNA: TGTGGGACAGGGGTCACCGGGGAGCTGTTTTTT. Protein product: CGTGVTGELFF.

This clone was seen only once. The chain's CDR3 is CATSVRRPGQGNYGYTF. The CDR3 DNA is TGTGCCACCAGCGTACGAAGGCCGGGACAGGGTAACTATGGCTACACCTTC. The chain links TRBV15 to TRBJ1-2; the match to TRBD1 covers 9 bases. Trimming removed 5 bases from V and 1 base from J; junction bases left unmatched: 11. The CDR3 covers 17 residues. Germline CDR1 LNHNV, CDR2 YYDKDF (reference sequence).

The V gene is TRBV5-4, the J gene TRBJ1-1, with TRBD1 matching over 7 bases. Germline V gene sequence: CDR1 SGHNT, CDR2 YYREEE (reference sequence). After removal of 4 bases from V and 8 bases from J, the junction contained 5 bases not matched to a gene. The CDR3 covers 12 residues. CDR3 region: CASSDTDREAFF. Here the CDR3 DNA reads TGTGCCAGCAGCGACACGGACAGGGAAGCTTTCTTT.

The chain carries TRBV28 and TRBJ2-1; 13 nucleotides align to TRBD2. The CDR3 is 15 residues long. Germline V gene data show CDR1 as MDHEN and CDR2 as SYDVKM. Trimming took 5 bases from V and 9 from J; bases not matched to a gene: 7. CDR3 DNA: TGTGCCAGCAGTCAGACTAGCGGGGGGATGATTGAGCAGTTCTTC. Its protein is CASSQTSGGMIEQFF. Full variable domain (remainder filled in from reference TRBV28 and TRBJ2-1): DVKVTQSSRYLVKRTGEKVFLECVQDMDHENMFWYRQDPGLGLRLIYFSYDVKMKEKGDIPEGYSVSREKKERFSLILESASTNQTSMYLCASSQTSGGMIEQFFGPGTRLTVL.

The V call is TRBV28, the J call TRBJ2-7; 15 bases fit TRBD2. The CDR3 covers 19 residues. The ends lost 3 bases at V and 2 bases at J; junction bases unmatched: 11. CDR1 is MDHEN, CDR2 SYDVKM, per germline. The CDR3 sequence is CASSFRVRTSGGGTYEQYF. The CDR3 DNA follows: TGTGCCAGCAGTTTCCGTGTCAGGACTAGCGGGGGGGGTACCTACGAGCAGTACTTC.

V and J are TRBV9 and TRBJ1-1; 7 bases map to TRBD1. V was clipped by 4 bases and J by 1 base; unmatched bases: 7. Germline CDR1 and CDR2: SGDLS and YYNGEE. The CDR3 loop spans 15 amino acids. For the CDR3, the DNA is TGTGCCAGCAGCCTCACGGGACAGCCGAACACTGAAGCTTTCTTT. Its translation: CASSLTGQPNTEAFF. The full variable domain, completed using reference TRBV9 and TRBJ1-1, is DSGVTQTPKHLITATGQRVTLRCSPRSGDLSVYWYQQSLDQGLQFLIQYYNGEERAKGNILERFSAQQFPDLHSELNLSSLELGDSALYFCASSLTGQPNTEAFFGQGTRLTVV.

The chain employs TRBV7-9 and TRBJ2-3; 8 positions match TRBD1. Germline CDR1 reads SEHNR; CDR2 reads FQNEAQ (reference sequence). With V trimmed by 5 bases and J by 6 bases, 16 bases remained unmatched. The CDR3 covers 17 residues. CDR3 protein: CASSPGTGFVSGDTQYF. The CDR3 region has the DNA TGTGCCAGCAGCCCCGGGACAGGATTCGTTTCGGGCGATACGCAGTATTTT.

V is TRBV27 and J is TRBJ1-5; D is unclear. V was trimmed by 3 bases and J by 4 bases, leaving 7 bases between them. The CDR3 totals 13 residues. Germline CDR1 MNHEY, CDR2 SMNVEV (reference sequence). This CDR3 is CASSLATNQPQHF. The CDR3 DNA is TGTGCCAGCAGTTTGGCCACAAATCAGCCCCAGCATTTT.

This clone was seen a few times. The J gene is TRBJ2-4, the V gene TRBV30; the D is unclear. Germline CDR1 and CDR2: GTSNPN and SVGIG (reference sequence). The CDR3 is 14 residues long. The V end lost 5 bases, the J end lost 1 base, and 12 bases lay between the germline ends. The CDR3 sequence is CAWATGSAKNIQYF. CDR3 nucleotides: TGTGCCTGGGCTACCGGTTCGGCCAAAAACATTCAGTACTTC.

This chain links TRBV6-1 with TRBJ1-2, with D possibly matching TRBD1 (5 bases). CDR1 and CDR2 (germline): MNHNS, SASEGT. V shed 10 bases and J shed 4 bases, with 16 bases lying between them. This CDR3 comprises 13 residues. CDR3 nucleotides: TGTGCCACCGGGGGGGGAGGTGGCTATGGCTACACCTTC. It specifies CATGGGGGYGYTF.

The chain carries TRBV7-8 and TRBJ2-3, with no clear D. This CDR3 has 12 residues. Germline V CDR1 and CDR2: SGHVS, FQNEAQ. Trimming left V 2 bases short and J 5 bases short, with 5 bases between. The CDR3 sequence: CASSLNGDTQYF. CDR3 DNA sequence: TGTGCCAGCAGCTTAAACGGAGATACGCAGTATTTT. Complete variable domain (other parts from reference TRBV7-8 and TRBJ2-3): GAGVSQSPRYKVAKRGQDVALRCDPISGHVSLFWYQQALGQGPEFLTYFQNEAQLDKSGLPSDRFFAERPEGSVSTLKIQRTQQEDSAVYLCASSLNGDTQYFGPGTRLTVL.

The chain couples TRBV7-9 to TRBJ2-1; the match to TRBD2 covers 9 bases. Unmatched junction bases numbered 5, after V lost 4 bases and J lost 4 bases. The CDR3 has 15 residues. Germline CDR1 is SEHNR and CDR2 is FQNEAQ (reference sequence). The CDR3 DNA is TGTGCCAGCAGCTCCACTAGCGGGCGTTACAATGAGCAGTTCTTC. Translated: CASSSTSGRYNEQFF.

This clone occurred a few times. The V gene is TRBV5-1, the J gene TRBJ1-4; D might be TRBD1 (6 bases). V was clipped by 1 base and J by 0 bases, with 10 bases between them. Per germline, CDR1 SGHRS and CDR2 YFSETQ. The CDR3 totals 16 residues. In DNA, the CDR3 is TGCGCCAGCAGCTTGACAGGGACGGCAACTAATGAAAAACTGTTTTTT. It codes for CASSLTGTATNEKLFF.

This rearrangement joins TRBV11-3 to TRBJ1-1; D is uncertain. CDR1 is SGHNT and CDR2 is YENEEA in the germline V gene. V was pared by 2 bases and J by 6 bases, with 10 bases between. This CDR3 has 13 residues. The CDR3 DNA is TGTGCCAGCAGCTTATTGGCAGTCTCTGAAGCTTTCTTT. Translated, it gives CASSLLAVSEAFF.

The V call is TRBV13, the J call TRBJ1-3, with 7 bases aligning to TRBD1. The ends lost 2 bases at V and 5 bases at J; junction bases unmatched: 12. Germline CDR1 and CDR2: PRHDT and FYEKMQ (reference sequence). The CDR3 is 17 amino acids. Here the CDR3 reads CASSLNSLGDRRNTIYF. The CDR3, as DNA: TGTGCCAGCAGCTTAAATTCGTTAGGGGACAGACGAAACACCATATATTTT. The full variable domain, in which reference TRBV13 and TRBJ1-3 provide the parts outside the CDR3, is AAGVIQSPRHLIKEKRETATLKCYPIPRHDTVYWYQQGPGQDPQFLISFYEKMQSDKGSIPDRFSAQQFSDYHSELNMSSLELGDSALYFCASSLNSLGDRRNTIYFGEGSWLTVV.